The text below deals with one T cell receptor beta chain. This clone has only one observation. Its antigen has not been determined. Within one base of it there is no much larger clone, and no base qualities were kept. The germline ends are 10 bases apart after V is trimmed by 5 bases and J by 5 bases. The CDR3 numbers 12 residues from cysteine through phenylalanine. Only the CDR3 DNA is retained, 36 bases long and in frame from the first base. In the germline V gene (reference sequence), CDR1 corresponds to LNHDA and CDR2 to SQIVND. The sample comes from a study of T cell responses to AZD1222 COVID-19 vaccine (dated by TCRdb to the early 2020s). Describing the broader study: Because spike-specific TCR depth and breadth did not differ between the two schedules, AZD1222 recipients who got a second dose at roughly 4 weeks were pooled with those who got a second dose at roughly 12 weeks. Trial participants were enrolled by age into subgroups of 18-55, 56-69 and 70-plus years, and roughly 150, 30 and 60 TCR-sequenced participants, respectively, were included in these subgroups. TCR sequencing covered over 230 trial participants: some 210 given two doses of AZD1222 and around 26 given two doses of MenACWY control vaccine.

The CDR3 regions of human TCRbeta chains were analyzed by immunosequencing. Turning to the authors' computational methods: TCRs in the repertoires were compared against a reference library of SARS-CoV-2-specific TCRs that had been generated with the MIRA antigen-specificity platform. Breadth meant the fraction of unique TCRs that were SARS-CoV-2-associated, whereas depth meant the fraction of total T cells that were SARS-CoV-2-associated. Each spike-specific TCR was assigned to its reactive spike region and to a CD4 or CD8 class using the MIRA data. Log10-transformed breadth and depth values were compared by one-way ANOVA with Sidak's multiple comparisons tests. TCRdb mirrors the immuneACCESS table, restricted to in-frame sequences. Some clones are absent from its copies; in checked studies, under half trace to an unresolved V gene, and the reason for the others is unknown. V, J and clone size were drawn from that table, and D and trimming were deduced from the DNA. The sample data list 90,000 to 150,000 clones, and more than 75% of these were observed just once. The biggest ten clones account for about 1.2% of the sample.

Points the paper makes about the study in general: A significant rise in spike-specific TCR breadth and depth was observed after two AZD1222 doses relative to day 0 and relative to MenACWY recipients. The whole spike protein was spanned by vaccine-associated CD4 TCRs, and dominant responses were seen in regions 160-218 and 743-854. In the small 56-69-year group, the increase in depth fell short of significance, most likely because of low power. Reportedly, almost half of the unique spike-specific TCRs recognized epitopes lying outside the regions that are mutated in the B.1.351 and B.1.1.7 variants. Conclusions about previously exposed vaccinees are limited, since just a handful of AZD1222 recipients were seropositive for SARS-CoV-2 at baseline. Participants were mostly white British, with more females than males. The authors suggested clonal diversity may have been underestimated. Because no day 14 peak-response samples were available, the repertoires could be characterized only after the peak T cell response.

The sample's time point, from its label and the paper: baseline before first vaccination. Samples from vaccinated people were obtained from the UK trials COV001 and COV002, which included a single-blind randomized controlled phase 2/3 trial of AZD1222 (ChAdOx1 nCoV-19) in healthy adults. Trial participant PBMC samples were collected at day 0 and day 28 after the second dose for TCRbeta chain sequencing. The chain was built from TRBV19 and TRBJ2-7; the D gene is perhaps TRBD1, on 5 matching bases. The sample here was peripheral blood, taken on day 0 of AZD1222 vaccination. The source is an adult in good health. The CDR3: CASSPGIHEQYF. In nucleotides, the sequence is TGTGCCAGTAGTCCAGGGATCCACGAGCAGTACTTC.